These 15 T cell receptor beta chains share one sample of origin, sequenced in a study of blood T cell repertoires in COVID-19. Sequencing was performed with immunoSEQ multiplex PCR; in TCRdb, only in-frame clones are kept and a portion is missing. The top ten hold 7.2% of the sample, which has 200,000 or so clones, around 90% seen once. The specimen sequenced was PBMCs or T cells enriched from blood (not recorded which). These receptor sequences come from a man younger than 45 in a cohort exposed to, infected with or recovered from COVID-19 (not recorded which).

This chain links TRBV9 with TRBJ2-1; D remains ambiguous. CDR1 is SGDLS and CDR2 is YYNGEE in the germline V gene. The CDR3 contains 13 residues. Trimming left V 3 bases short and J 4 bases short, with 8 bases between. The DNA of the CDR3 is TGTGCCAGCAGCGACTCTAGATACAATGAGCAGTTCTTC. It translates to CASSDSRYNEQFF.

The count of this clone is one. The CDR3 region is CASSPLGAGPLYEQYF. Here the CDR3 DNA reads TGTGCCAGCAGTCCCCTAGGGGCGGGACCCCTCTACGAGCAGTACTTC. The chain employs TRBV2 and TRBJ2-7, with D perhaps matching TRBD2 (6 bases). The CDR3 runs to 16 residues. Trimming left V 5 bases short and J 3 bases short, with 20 bases between. From germline, CDR1 is SNHLY and CDR2 FYNNEI. Full variable domain (missing parts from reference TRBV2 and TRBJ2-7): EPEVTQTPSHQVTQMGQEVILRCVPISNHLYFYWYRQILGQKVEFLVSFYNNEISEKSEIFDDQFSVERPDGSNFTLKIRSTKLEDSAMYFCASSPLGAGPLYEQYFGPGTRLTVT.

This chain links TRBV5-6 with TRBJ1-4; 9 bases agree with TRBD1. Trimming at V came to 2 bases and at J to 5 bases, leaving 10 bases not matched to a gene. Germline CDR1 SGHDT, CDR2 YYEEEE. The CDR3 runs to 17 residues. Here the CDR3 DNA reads TGTGCCAGCAGCTTTTCGAGGGGACAGGGATCAAATGAAAAACTGTTTTTT. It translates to CASSFSRGQGSNEKLFF.

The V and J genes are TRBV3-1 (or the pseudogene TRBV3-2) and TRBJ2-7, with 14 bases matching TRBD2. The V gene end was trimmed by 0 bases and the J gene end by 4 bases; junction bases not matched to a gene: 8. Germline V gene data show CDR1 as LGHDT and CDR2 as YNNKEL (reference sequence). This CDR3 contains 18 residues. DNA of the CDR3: TGTGCCAGCAGCCAAGATCAAGGGACTAGCGGGAGAATATACGAGCAGTACTTC. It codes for CASSQDQGTSGRIYEQYF.

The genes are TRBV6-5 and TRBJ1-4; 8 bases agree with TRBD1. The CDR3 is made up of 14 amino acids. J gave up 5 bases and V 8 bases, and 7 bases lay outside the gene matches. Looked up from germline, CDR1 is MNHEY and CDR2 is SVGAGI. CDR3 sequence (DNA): TGTGCCAGCGGGAAGGGACAGGAGAATGAAAAACTGTTTTTT. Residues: CASGKGQENEKLFF.

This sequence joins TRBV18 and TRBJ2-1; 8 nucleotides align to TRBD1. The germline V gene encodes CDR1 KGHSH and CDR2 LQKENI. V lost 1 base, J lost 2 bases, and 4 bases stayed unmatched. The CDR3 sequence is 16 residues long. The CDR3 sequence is CASSPRDRGTYNEQFF. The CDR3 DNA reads TGTGCCAGCTCACCACGTGACAGGGGAACCTACAATGAGCAGTTCTTC.

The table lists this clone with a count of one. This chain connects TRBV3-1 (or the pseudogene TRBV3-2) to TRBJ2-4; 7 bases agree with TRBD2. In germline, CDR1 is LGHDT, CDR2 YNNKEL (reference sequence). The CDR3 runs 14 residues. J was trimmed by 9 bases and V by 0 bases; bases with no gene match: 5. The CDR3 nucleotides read TGTGCCAGCAGCCAAGAGGGACTATCAAGCATTCAGTACTTC. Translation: CASSQEGLSSIQYF.

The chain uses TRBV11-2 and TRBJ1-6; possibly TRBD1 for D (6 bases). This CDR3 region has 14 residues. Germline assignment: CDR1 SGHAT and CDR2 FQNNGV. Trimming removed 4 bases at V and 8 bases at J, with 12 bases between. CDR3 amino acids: CASSSGGGYSPLHF. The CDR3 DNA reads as TGTGCCAGCAGCTCGGGAGGGGGGTATTCACCCCTCCACTTT.

The CDR3 loop is CATSREAVGTEAFF. The CDR3 bases are TGTGCCACCAGCAGAGAAGCGGTGGGCACTGAAGCTTTCTTT. V usage is TRBV15 and J usage is TRBJ1-1; no clear D gene. There are 14 residues in the CDR3. The germline V gene has CDR1 LNHNV and CDR2 YYDKDF (reference sequence). Trimming stripped 0 bases from V and 4 bases from J, with 9 bases between.

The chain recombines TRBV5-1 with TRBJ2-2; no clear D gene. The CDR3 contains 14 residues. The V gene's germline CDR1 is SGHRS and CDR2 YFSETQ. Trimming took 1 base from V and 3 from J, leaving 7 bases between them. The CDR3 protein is CASSLFGYTGELFF. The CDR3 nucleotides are TGCGCCAGCAGCTTGTTCGGTTACACCGGGGAGCTGTTTTTT.

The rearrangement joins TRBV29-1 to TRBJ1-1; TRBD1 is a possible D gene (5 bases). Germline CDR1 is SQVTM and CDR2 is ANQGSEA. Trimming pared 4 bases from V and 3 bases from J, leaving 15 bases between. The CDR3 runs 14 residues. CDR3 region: CSVASWWGDTEAFF. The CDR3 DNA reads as TGCAGCGTTGCCAGTTGGTGGGGGGACACTGAAGCTTTCTTT.

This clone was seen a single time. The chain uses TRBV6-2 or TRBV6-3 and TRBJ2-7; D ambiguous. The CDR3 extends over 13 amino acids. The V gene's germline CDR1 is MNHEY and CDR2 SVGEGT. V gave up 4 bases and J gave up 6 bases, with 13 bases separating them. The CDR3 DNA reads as TGTGCCAGCAGTTCCCCCTTTACCGGCGAGCAGTACTTC. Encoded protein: CASSSPFTGEQYF.

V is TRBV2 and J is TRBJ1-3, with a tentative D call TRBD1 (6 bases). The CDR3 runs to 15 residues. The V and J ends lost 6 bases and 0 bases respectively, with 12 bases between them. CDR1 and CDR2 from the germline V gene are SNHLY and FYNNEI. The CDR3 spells CASRPDSDSGNTIYF. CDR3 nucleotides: TGTGCCAGCAGGCCGGACAGCGACTCTGGAAACACCATATATTTT.

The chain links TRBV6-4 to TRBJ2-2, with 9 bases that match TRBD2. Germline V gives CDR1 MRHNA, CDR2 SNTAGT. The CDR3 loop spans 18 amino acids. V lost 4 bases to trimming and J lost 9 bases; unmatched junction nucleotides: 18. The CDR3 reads CASSAQGAGGREPRELFF. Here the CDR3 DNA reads TGTGCCAGCAGTGCCCAGGGAGCGGGAGGACGAGAGCCCCGGGAGCTGTTTTTT.

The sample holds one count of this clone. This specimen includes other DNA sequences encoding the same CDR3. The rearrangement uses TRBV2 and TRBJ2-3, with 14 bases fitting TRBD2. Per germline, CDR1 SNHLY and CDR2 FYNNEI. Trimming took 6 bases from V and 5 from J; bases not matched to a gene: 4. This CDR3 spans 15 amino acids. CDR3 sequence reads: CASSGGLAGVDTQYF. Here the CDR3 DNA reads TGTGCCAGCAGCGGGGGACTAGCGGGAGTAGATACGCAGTATTTT.